This T cell receptor beta chain was captured by sequencing in a study of response to subunit inactivated influenza vaccine. Looked up from germline, CDR1 is LGHNA and CDR2 is YSLEER. Trimming shortened V by 0 bases and J by 1 base, and 13 bases separated the two germline ends. The CDR3 runs 16 residues. MiXCR was run by TCRdb on the RT-PCR reads, yielding one entry per CDR3 protein. The data show some 150,000 distinct CDR3 sequences, around 12% seen once. This clonotype was counted only a few times. These data also formed part of another study, on T cells expressing NK-cell markers. From that second work: As the method of synthesis, 5'RACE template switching with UMIs yielded TCR beta cDNA.

V is TRBV4-3 and J is TRBJ2-7, with D perhaps TRBD1 (5 bases). The receptor's source is a man aged 45-65 years who received an inactivated influenza vaccine. The specimen comprised CD8+ T cells sorted from PBMCs, sampled roughly 13 days after vaccination. This CDR3 is CASSQEWGKGSYEQYF. Written as DNA, the CDR3 is TGCGCCAGCAGCCAAGAGTGGGGTAAGGGGTCCTACGAGCAGTACTTC.